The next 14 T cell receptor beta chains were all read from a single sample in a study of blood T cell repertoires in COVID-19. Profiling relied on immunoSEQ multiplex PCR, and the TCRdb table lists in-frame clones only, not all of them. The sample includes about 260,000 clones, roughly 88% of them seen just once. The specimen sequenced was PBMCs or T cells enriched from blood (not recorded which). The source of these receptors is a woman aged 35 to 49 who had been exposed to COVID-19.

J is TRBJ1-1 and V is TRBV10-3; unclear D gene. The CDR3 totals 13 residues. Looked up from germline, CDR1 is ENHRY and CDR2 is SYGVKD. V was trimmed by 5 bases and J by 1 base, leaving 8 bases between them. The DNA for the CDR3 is TGTGCCATCAGTACAGAACGGAACACTGAAGCTTTCTTT. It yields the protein CAISTERNTEAFF.

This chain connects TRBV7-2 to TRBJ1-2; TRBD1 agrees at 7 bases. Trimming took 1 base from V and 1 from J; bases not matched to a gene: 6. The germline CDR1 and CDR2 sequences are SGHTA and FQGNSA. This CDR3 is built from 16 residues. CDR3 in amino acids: CASSLVVGGFNYGYTF. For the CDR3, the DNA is TGTGCCAGCAGCTTAGTCGTAGGGGGCTTTAACTATGGCTACACCTTC.

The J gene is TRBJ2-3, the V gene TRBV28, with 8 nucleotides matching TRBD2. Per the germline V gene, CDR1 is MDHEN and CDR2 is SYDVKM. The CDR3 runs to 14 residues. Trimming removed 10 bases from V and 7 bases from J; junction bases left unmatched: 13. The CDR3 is CATTGGAVIYTQYF. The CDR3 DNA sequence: TGTGCCACCACCGGGGGGGCCGTTATTTATACGCAGTATTTT.

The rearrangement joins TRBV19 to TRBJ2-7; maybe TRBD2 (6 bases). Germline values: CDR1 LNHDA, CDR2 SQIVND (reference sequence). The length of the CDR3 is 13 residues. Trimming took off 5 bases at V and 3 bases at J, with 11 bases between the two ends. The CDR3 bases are TGTGCCAGTAGTGCGGGACTCCTCTACGAGCAGTACGTC. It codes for CASSAGLLYEQYV.

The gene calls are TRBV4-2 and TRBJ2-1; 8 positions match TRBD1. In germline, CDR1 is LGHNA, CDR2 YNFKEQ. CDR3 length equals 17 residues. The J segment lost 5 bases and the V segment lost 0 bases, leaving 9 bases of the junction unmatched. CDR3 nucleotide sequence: TGTGCCAGCAGCCAAGAGCTGTGGCAGGGGGCAAACAATGAGCAGTTCTTC. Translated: CASSQELWQGANNEQFF.

CDR3 nucleotide sequence: TGTGCCAGTAGTACGCTCCCCCCCGCCAGCTATGGCTACACCTTC. Protein: CASSTLPPASYGYTF. The chain employs TRBV19 and TRBJ1-2, with no clear D. Germline V gene lookup returns CDR1 LNHDA and CDR2 SQIVND (reference sequence). The CDR3 contains 15 residues. Between the trimmed V and J ends, which lost 4 bases and 4 bases, there was a span of 16 bases.

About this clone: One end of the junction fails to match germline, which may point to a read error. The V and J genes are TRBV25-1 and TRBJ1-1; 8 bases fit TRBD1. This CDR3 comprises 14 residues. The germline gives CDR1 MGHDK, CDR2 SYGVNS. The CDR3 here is CASRTSNSGGPLYF. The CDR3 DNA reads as TGTGCCAGCAGGACCTCCAACTCAGGGGGCCCGTTGTACTTT. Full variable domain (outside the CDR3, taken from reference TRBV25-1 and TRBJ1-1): EADIYQTPRYLVIGTGKKITLECSQTMGHDKMYWYQQDPGMELHLIHYSYGVNSTEKGDLSSESTVSRIRTEHFPLTLESARPSHTSQYLCASRTSNSGGPLYFGQGTRLTVV.

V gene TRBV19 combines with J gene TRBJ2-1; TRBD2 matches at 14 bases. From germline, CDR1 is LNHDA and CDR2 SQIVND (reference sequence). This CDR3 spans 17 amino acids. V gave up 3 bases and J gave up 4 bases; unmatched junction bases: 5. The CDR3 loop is CASSIRGLAGGYNEQFF. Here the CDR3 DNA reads TGTGCCAGTAGTATCCGCGGACTAGCGGGGGGATACAATGAGCAGTTCTTC. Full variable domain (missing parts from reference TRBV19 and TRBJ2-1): DGGITQSPKYLFRKEGQNVTLSCEQNLNHDAMYWYRQDPGQGLRLIYYSQIVNDFQKGDIAEGYSVSREKKESFPLTVTSAQKNPTAFYLCASSIRGLAGGYNEQFFGPGTRLTVL.

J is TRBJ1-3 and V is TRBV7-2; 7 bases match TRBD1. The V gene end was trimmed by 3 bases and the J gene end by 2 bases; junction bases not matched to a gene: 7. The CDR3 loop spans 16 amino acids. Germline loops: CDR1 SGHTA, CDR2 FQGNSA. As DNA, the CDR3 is TGTGCCAGCAGCTTCAAAGGTCAGGGGGCTGGAAACACCATATATTTT. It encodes CASSFKGQGAGNTIYF.

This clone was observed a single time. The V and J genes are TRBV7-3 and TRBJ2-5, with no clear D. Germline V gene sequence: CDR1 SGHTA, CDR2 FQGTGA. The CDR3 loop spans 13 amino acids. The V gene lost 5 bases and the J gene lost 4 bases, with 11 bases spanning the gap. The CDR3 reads CASSPGTGETQYF. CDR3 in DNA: TGTGCCAGCAGCCCGGGTACCGGAGAGACCCAGTACTTC.

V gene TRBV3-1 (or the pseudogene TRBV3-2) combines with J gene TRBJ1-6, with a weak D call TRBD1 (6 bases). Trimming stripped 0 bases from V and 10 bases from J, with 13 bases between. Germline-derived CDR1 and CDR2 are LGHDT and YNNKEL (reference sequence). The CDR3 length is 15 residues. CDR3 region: CASSQEGGEGSPLHF. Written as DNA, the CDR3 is TGTGCCAGCAGCCAAGAAGGGGGGGAGGGATCACCCCTCCACTTT.

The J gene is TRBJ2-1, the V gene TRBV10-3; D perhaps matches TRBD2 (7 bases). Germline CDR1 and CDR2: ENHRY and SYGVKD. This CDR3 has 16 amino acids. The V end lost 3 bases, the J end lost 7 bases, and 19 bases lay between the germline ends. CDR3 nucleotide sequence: TGTGCCATCAGTGATAGTGGGGGGGGCGTGGGGAATGAGCAGTTCTTC. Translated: CAISDSGGGVGNEQFF.

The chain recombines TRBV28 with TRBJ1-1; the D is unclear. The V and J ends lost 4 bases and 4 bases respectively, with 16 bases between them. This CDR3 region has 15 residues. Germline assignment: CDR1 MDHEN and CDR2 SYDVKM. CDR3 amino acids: CASSSPTAGFTEAFF. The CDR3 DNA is TGTGCCAGCAGTTCACCCACTGCGGGTTTCACTGAAGCTTTCTTT.

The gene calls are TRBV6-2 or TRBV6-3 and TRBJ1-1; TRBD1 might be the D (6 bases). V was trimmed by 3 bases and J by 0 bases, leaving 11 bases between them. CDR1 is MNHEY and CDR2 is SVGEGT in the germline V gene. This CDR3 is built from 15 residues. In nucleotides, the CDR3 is TGTGCCAGCAGTTATACGGACAGTTTGAACACTGAAGCTTTCTTT. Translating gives CASSYTDSLNTEAFF.